This T cell receptor (beta chain) was sequenced during a study of human T cells and chemical hapten exposure. From the RACE reads, TCRdb called clonotypes with MiXCR, one entry per CDR3 protein. The sample comprises more than 75,000 distinct CDR3 sequences, 9.3% of which are singletons, and approximately 2% rests with the top ten. Described time point: patch test 2, 6 weeks after DPC sensitization. The treatment denotes: therapeutic diphenylcyclopropenone sensitization with weekly scalp DPC. The CDR3 sequence is 15 residues long. Germline V lookup: CDR1 MDHEN, CDR2 SYDVKM. Between the trimmed V and J ends, which lost 7 bases and 0 bases, there was a span of 16 bases.

This chain links TRBV28 with TRBJ2-7; D uncertain. The sample was whole blood, taken in connection with sensitization to the hapten diphenylcyclopropenone (DPC). The receptor was derived from a woman aged 35 to 49 with alopecia areata. Some clones in this sample may be carry-over from other donors' samples. The CDR3 spells CASNSKGVSSYEQYF. CDR3 nucleotides: TGTGCCAGCAACTCGAAGGGTGTAAGCTCCTACGAGCAGTACTTC.